Following are 6 T cell receptor beta chains from one sample sequenced in a study of T cells after yellow fever vaccination. TCRdb reprocessed the 5' RACE reads via MiXCR and lists one record per CDR3 protein. There are 300,000 to 350,000 distinct CDR3 sequences in the sample; about 8.3% occur only once, and 17% lies in the top ten. Here the sequenced sample was PBMCs, taken around 45 days after the first yellow fever vaccination. Receptors originate from a man aged 18-30 years who received the YFV17D yellow fever vaccine.

V and J are TRBV28 and TRBJ2-5, with a weak D call TRBD1 (8 bases). From germline, CDR1 is MDHEN and CDR2 SYDVKM. This CDR3 contains 15 residues. The ends were cut back, 6 bases at V and 3 bases at J, with 17 bases in the middle. The CDR3 spells CASRAGGAGEETQYF. The DNA for the CDR3 is TGTGCCAGCAGAGCAGGGGGCGCGGGGGAAGAGACCCAGTACTTC. The full variable domain, in which reference TRBV28 and TRBJ2-5 provide the parts outside the CDR3, is DVKVTQSSRYLVKRTGEKVFLECVQDMDHENMFWYRQDPGLGLRLIYFSYDVKMKEKGDIPEGYSVSREKKERFSLILESASTNQTSMYLCASRAGGAGEETQYFGPGTRLLVL.

This clonotype was observed many times. V usage is TRBV11-1 and J usage is TRBJ2-1, with D perhaps matching TRBD1 (6 bases). This CDR3 is built from 14 residues. Germline loops: CDR1 SGHAT, CDR2 FQDESV (reference sequence). Trimming stripped 5 bases from V and 3 bases from J, with 11 bases between. CDR3 in DNA: TGTGCCAGCAGCCCAAACAGGGACTACAATGAGCAGTTCTTC. The encoded protein is CASSPNRDYNEQFF.

The chain combines TRBV11-1 with TRBJ2-1; 7 nucleotides line up with TRBD1. V was pared by 5 bases and J by 0 bases, with 10 bases of the junction left unmatched. The CDR3 extends over 17 amino acids. Germline CDR1 SGHAT, CDR2 FQDESV (reference sequence). The CDR3 nucleotides read TGTGCCAGCAGCCCCCGACAGGGCGGTAACTCCTACAATGAGCAGTTCTTC. Residues: CASSPRQGGNSYNEQFF. The variable domain in full, completed from reference TRBV11-1 and TRBJ2-1, reads EAEVAQSPRYKITEKSQAVAFWCDPISGHATLYWYRQILGQGPELLVQFQDESVVDDSQLPKDRFSAERLKGVDSTLKIQPAELGDSAMYLCASSPRQGGNSYNEQFFGPGTRLTVL.

This clonotype was seen repeatedly, ten times or more. The chain has TRBV11-2 and TRBJ2-2; D gene ambiguous. CDR1 SGHAT and CDR2 FQNNGV come from the germline V gene. This CDR3 has 18 residues. V gave up 7 bases and J gave up 0 bases, with 21 bases separating them. The DNA of the CDR3 is TGTGCCAGCACCCGACCCCCGGGCCGTATCGCGAACACCGGGGAGCTGTTTTTT. It yields the protein CASTRPPGRIANTGELFF.

The chain couples TRBV2 to TRBJ2-3, with 9 bases lining up with TRBD1. CDR1 SNHLY and CDR2 FYNNEI come from the germline V gene. CDR3 size: 18 residues. The J segment lost 1 base and the V segment lost 4 bases, leaving 12 bases of the junction unmatched. This chain's CDR3 is CASSATGGAYFGTDTQYF. The CDR3 coding sequence is TGTGCCAGCAGTGCCACAGGGGGCGCGTATTTTGGCACAGATACGCAGTATTTT.

The CDR3 sequence: CATSEDWRDGTDYEQYF. The DNA for the CDR3 is TGTGCCACCAGTGAGGATTGGCGGGACGGAACAGACTACGAGCAGTACTTC. The genes are TRBV24-1 and TRBJ2-7, with a tentative D call TRBD2 (6 bases). The CDR3 sequence is 17 residues long. Trimming shortened V by 4 bases and J by 3 bases, and 21 bases separated the two germline ends. The germline gives CDR1 KGHDR, CDR2 SFDVKD.